Following are 10 T cell receptor beta chains from one sample sequenced in a study of CD8+CD57+ T cells in acquired aplastic anemia. Profiling of TCR beta VDJ combinations and CDR3 sequences used genomic DNA as template. MiXCR was run by TCRdb on the reads, yielding one entry per CDR3 protein. The sample lists a few hundred thousand distinct CDR3 sequences; roughly 33% were seen once. The sequenced sample consisted of sorted CD4+, CD8+, or CD8+CD57+ T cells (not recorded which) from PBMCs. The receptors here all came from a human donor in good health, serving as a control.

Concerning this clonotype: It may be a read error: a sequence one base away is much more abundant. The V gene is TRBV19, the J gene TRBJ2-1; D is uncertain. The CDR3 is made up of 12 amino acids. CDR1 and CDR2 (germline): LNHDA, SQIVND (reference sequence). The V and J ends lost 3 bases and 9 bases respectively, with 9 bases between them. The CDR3 sequence is CASSIGNSEQFF. The CDR3 bases are TGTGCCAGTAGTATTGGTAACAGTGAGCAGTTCTTC. Full variable domain (remainder filled in from reference TRBV19 and TRBJ2-1): DGGITQSPKYLFRKEGQNVTLSCEQNLNHDAMYWYRQDPGQGLRLIYYSQIVNDFQKGDIAEGYSVSREKKESFPLTVTSAQKNPTAFYLCASSIGNSEQFFGPGTRLTVL.

The chain couples TRBV9 to TRBJ2-7; tentative D call: TRBD2 (6 bases). Germline V lookup: CDR1 SGDLS, CDR2 YYNGEE. There are 14 residues in the CDR3. V lost 4 bases and J lost 7, with 18 bases in between. CDR3 residues: CASSPSRRELEQYF. DNA for the CDR3: TGTGCCAGCAGCCCCTCCCGCCGGGAGCTTGAGCAGTACTTC.

The V and J genes are TRBV6-1 and TRBJ2-1; the D gene could be TRBD1 or TRBD2 (5 bases each). In germline, CDR1 is MNHNS, CDR2 SASEGT. CDR3 length: 17 amino acids. V was pared by 6 bases and J by 0 bases, with 18 bases between. CDR3: CASRAGTHLFSYNEQFF. Written as DNA, the CDR3 is TGTGCCAGCAGGGCCGGGACCCATCTTTTCTCCTACAATGAGCAGTTCTTC.

Many counts were recorded for this clonotype. V and J are TRBV7-2 and TRBJ2-7; 7 bases fit TRBD1. CDR1 and CDR2 (germline): SGHTA, FQGNSA. Trimming removed 5 bases from V and 5 bases from J; junction bases left unmatched: 9. This CDR3 spans 14 amino acids. The CDR3 DNA reads TGTGCCAGCAGCCTTACAGGGGCGGGCAACGAGCAGTACTTC. Its protein product is CASSLTGAGNEQYF.

The gene calls are TRBV20-1 and TRBJ2-5; a possible D gene is TRBD2 (6 bases). Trimming took off 3 bases at V and 5 bases at J, with 13 bases between the two ends. There are 13 residues in the CDR3. The germline V gene has CDR1 DFQATT and CDR2 SNEGSKA (reference sequence). As DNA, the CDR3 is TGCAGTGCTAGCCCGACTCGGGGGGAGACCCAGTACTTC. Translation gives CSASPTRGETQYF.

This clonotype was picked up many times. This rearrangement joins TRBV10-3 to TRBJ2-2, with 10 bases fitting TRBD2. This CDR3 is built from 17 residues. Germline loops: CDR1 ENHRY, CDR2 SYGVKD. The V segment lost 4 bases and the J segment 1 base; nucleotides outside the gene matches: 6. The CDR3 loop reads CAISGQGTSENTGELFF. The CDR3 DNA follows: TGTGCCATCAGTGGGCAAGGGACTAGCGAGAACACCGGGGAGCTGTTTTTT.

This clonotype was recorded many times. The rearrangement joins TRBV9 to TRBJ2-7, with 7 bases matching TRBD1. The CDR3 length is 16 residues. Germline CDR1 reads SGDLS; CDR2 reads YYNGEE. Trimming at V came to 3 bases and at J to 3 bases, leaving 12 bases not matched to a gene. The CDR3 DNA sequence: TGTGCCAGCAGCGCTACAGCGGCAGGGGGAGACTACGAGCAGTACTTC. It codes for CASSATAAGGDYEQYF.

This clonotype appeared a few times. The chain uses TRBV30 and TRBJ1-2; possible D gene TRBD1, 6 bases. Trimming took off 0 bases at V and 5 bases at J, with 13 bases between the two ends. Germline V gene sequence: CDR1 GTSNPN, CDR2 SVGIG (reference sequence). The CDR3 runs to 14 residues. The CDR3 DNA follows: TGTGCCTGGAGTGTAGAGGGGGGGCTGTATGGCTACACCTTC. Translated, it gives CAWSVEGGLYGYTF.

In this sample, this clonotype turned up many times. The DNA of the CDR3 is TGTGCCAGCAGCTTAGGAGGTGGGAACACTGAAGCTTTCTTT. Translation gives CASSLGGGNTEAFF. This chain uses TRBV7-9 with TRBJ1-1, with D unresolved. Germline lookup yields CDR1 SEHNR and CDR2 FQNEAQ (reference sequence). V was cut by 1 base and J by 1 base, with 7 bases left in between. CDR3 length: 14 amino acids.

For this clonotype: A much larger clone lies a single base off, so this may be a read error. The V gene is TRBV20-1, the J gene TRBJ2-7; D may be TRBD1 (6 bases). This CDR3 comprises 15 residues. The V gene lost 0 bases and the J gene lost 0 bases, with 12 bases spanning the gap. Germline CDR1 reads DFQATT; CDR2 reads SNEGSKA (reference sequence). This chain's CDR3 is CSAREDRWGSYEQYF. The CDR3 DNA is TGCAGTGCTAGAGAGGACAGATGGGGCTCCTACGAGCAGTACTTC.